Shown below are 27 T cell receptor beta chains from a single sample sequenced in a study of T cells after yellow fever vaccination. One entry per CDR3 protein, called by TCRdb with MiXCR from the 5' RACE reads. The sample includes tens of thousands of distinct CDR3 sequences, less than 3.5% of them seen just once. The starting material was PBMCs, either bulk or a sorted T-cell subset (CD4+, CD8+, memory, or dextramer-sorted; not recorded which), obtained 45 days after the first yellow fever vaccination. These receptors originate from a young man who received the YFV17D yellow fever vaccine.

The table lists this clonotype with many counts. DNA for the CDR3: TGTGCCAGCAGCTTAGACCCTGGGGGCCTAAGTGAGCAGTTCTTC. Its protein product is CASSLDPGGLSEQFF. The chain carries TRBV7-6 and TRBJ2-1; maybe TRBD1 (6 bases). This CDR3 is built from 15 residues. V was cut by 1 base and J by 9 bases, with 16 bases left in between. Germline V gene data show CDR1 as SGHVS and CDR2 as FNYEAQ.

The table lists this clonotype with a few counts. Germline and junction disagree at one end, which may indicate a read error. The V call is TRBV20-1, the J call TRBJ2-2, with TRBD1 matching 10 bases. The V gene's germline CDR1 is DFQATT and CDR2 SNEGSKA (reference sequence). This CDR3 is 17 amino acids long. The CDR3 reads CCARDRVGTGVTGELFF. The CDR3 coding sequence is TGCTGTGCTAGAGATCGGGTCGGGACAGGGGTGACCGGGGAGCTGTTTTTT.

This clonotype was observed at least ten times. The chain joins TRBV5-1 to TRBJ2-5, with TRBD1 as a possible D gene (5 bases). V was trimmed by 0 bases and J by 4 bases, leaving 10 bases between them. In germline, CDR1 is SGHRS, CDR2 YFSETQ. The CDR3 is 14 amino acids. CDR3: CASSLEGPRETQYF. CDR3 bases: TGCGCCAGCAGCTTGGAGGGGCCGAGAGAGACCCAGTACTTC.

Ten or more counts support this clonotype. The CDR3 loop reads CASSFQGLGNTEAFF. In nucleotides, the CDR3 is TGTGCCAGCAGCTTCCAGGGGTTAGGGAACACTGAAGCTTTCTTT. The V call is TRBV5-5, the J call TRBJ1-1, with a weak D call TRBD1 (6 bases). Germline CDR1 and CDR2: SGHKS and YYEKEE (reference sequence). The CDR3 has 15 residues. The ends were cut back, 2 bases at V and 1 base at J, with 12 bases in the middle.

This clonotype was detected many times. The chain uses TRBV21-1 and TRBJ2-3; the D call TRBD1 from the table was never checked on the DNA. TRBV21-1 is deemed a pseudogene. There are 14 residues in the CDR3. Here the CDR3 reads CASSKGAGVDTQYF. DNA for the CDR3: TGTGCCAGCAGCAAAGGGGCGGGTGTAGATACGCAGTATTTT.

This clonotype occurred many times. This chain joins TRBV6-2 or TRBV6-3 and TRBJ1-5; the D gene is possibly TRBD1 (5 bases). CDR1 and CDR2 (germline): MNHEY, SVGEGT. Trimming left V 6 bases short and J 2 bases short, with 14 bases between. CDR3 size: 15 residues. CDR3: CASRTGAGRNQPQHF. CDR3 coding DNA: TGTGCCAGCAGGACTGGGGCAGGACGCAATCAGCCCCAGCATTTT.

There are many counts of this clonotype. This CDR3 reads CASSPTGDEQYF. CDR3 sequence (DNA): TGTGCCAGCTCACCAACAGGTGACGAGCAGTACTTC. The chain links TRBV18 to TRBJ2-7; D perhaps matches TRBD1 (5 bases). Looked up from germline, CDR1 is KGHSH and CDR2 is LQKENI. CDR3 length equals 12 residues. The V and J ends lost 2 bases and 5 bases respectively, with 7 bases between them.

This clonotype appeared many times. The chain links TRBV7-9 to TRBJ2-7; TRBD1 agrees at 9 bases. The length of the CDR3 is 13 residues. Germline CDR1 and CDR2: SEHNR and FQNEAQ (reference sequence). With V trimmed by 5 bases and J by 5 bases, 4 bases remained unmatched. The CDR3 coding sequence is TGTGCCAGCAGCGGCCGGGACAGGGACGAGCAGTACGTC. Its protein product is CASSGRDRDEQYV.

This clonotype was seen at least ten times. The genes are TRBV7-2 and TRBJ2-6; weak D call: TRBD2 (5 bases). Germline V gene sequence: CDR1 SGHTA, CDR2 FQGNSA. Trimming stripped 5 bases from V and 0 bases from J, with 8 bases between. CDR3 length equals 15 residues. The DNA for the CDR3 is TGTGCCAGCAGCAATCGGGACTCTGGGGCCAACGTCCTGACTTTC. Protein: CASSNRDSGANVLTF.

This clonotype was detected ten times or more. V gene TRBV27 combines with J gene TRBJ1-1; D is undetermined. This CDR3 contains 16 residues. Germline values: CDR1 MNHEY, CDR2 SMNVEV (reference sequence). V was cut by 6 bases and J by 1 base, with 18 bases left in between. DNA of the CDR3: TGTGCCAGCAGCCTTAGCAACGCGAAGTGGAACACTGAAGCTTTCTTT. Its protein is CASSLSNAKWNTEAFF.

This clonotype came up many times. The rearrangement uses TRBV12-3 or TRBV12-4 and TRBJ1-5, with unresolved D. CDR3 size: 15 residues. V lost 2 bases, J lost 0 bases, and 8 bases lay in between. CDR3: CASSLWQYSNQPQHF. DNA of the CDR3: TGTGCCAGCAGTTTATGGCAGTATAGCAATCAGCCCCAGCATTTT.

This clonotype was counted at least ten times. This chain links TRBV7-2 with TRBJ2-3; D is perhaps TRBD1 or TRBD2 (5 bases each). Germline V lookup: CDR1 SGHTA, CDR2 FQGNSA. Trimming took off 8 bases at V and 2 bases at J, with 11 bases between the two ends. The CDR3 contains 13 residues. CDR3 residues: CASGTHDTDTQYF. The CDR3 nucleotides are TGTGCCAGCGGGACGCACGACACAGATACGCAGTATTTT.

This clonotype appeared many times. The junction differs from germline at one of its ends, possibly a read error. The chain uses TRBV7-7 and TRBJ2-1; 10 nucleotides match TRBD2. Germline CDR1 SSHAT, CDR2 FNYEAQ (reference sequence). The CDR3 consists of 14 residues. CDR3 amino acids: CASSSSSGGNEQFF. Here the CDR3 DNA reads TGTGCTAGCAGCTCGTCTAGCGGGGGTAATGAGCAGTTCTTC.

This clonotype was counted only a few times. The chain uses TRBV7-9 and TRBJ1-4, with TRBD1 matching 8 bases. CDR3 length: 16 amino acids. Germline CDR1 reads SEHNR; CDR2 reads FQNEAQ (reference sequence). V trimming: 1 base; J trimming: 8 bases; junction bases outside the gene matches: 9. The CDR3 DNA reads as TGTGCCAGCAGCTTAGTGGGGACAGGATTAGAAGAAAAACTGTTTTTT. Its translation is CASSLVGTGLEEKLFF. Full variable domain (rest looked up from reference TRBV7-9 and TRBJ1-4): DTGVSQNPRHKITKRGQNVTFRCDPISEHNRLYWYRQTLGQGPEFLTYFQNEAQLEKSRLLSDRFSAERPKGSFSTLEIQRTEQGDSAMYLCASSLVGTGLEEKLFFGSGTQLSVL.

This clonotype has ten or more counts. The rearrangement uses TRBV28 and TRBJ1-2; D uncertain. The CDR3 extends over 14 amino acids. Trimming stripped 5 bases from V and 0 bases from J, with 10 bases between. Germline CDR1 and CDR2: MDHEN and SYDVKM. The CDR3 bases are TGTGCCAGCAGTACCGGTCCAACTAACTATGGCTACACCTTC. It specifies CASSTGPTNYGYTF.

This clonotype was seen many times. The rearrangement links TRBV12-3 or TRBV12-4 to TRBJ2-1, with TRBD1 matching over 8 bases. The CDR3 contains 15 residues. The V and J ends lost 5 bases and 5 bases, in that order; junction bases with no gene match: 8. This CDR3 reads CASSPPWDRNNEQFF. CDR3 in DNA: TGTGCCAGCAGTCCGCCCTGGGACAGGAACAATGAGCAGTTCTTC.

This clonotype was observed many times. CDR3 in amino acids: CSASEGSTTDTQYF. CDR3 bases: TGCAGTGCTAGTGAGGGAAGCACGACAGATACGCAGTATTTT. The chain is built from TRBV20-1 and TRBJ2-3; maybe TRBD2 (5 bases). Between the trimmed V and J ends, which lost 3 bases and 3 bases, there was a span of 13 bases. The V gene's germline CDR1 is DFQATT and CDR2 SNEGSKA (reference sequence). CDR3 size: 14 residues.

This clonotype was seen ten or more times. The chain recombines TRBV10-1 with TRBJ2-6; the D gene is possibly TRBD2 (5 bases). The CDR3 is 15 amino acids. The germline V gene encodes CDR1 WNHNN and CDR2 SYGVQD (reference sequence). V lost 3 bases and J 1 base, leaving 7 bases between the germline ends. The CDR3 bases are TGCGCCAGCAGTGATGGAGGTTCTGGGGCCAACGTCCTGACTTTC. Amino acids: CASSDGGSGANVLTF.

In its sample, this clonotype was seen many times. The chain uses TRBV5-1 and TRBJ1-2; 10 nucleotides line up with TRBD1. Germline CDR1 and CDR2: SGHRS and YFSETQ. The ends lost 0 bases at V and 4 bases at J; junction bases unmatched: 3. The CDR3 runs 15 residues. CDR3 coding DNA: TGCGCCAGCAGCTTGGGGGGACAGGGGACCTATGGCTACACCTTC. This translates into CASSLGGQGTYGYTF. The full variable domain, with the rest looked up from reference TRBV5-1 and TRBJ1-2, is KAGVTQTPRYLIKTRGQQVTLSCSPISGHRSVSWYQQTPGQGLQFLFEYFSETQRNKGNFPGRFSGRQFSNSRSEMNVSTLELGDSALYLCASSLGGQGTYGYTFGSGTRLTVV.

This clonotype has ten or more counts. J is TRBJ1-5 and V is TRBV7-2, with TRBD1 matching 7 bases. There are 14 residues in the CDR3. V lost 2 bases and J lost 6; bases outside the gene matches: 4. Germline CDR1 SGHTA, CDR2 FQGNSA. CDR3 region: CASSLRQGGQPQHF. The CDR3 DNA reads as TGTGCCAGCAGCTTAAGACAGGGTGGTCAGCCCCAGCATTTT.

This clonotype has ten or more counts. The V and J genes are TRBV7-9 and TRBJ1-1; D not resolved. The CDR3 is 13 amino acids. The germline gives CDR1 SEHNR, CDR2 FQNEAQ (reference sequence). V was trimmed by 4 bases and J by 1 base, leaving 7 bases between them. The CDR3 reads CASSWVGNTEAFF. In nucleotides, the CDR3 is TGTGCCAGCAGCTGGGTGGGGAACACTGAAGCTTTCTTT.

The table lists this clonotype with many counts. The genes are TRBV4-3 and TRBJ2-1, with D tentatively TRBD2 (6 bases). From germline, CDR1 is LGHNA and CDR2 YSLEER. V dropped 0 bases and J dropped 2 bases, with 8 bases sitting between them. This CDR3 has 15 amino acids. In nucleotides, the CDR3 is TGCGCCAGCAGCCAAGACGGGGGTACCTACAATGAGCAGTTCTTC. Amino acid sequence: CASSQDGGTYNEQFF.

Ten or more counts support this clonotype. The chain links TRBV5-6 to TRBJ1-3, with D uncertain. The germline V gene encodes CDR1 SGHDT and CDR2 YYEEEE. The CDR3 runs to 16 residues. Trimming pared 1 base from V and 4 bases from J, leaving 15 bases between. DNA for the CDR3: TGTGCCAGCAGCTTGTTAGGCCTTAACGACGGAAACACCATATATTTT. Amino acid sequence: CASSLLGLNDGNTIYF.

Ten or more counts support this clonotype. CDR3: CASSQDRAREYTQYF. The CDR3, as DNA: TGCGCCAGCAGCCAAGATAGAGCCAGGGAATACACGCAGTATTTT. This chain links TRBV4-3 with TRBJ2-3; maybe TRBD1 (5 bases). The germline gives CDR1 LGHNA, CDR2 YSLEER. The CDR3 runs to 15 residues. Deletions cut 0 bases from V and 9 bases from J, with 16 bases between.

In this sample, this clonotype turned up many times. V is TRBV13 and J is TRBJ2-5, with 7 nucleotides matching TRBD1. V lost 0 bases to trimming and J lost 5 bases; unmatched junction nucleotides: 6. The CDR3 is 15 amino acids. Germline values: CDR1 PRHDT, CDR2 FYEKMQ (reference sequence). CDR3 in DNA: TGTGCCAGCAGCTTAGGCCGACAGGGTCATGAGACCCAGTACTTC. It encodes CASSLGRQGHETQYF.

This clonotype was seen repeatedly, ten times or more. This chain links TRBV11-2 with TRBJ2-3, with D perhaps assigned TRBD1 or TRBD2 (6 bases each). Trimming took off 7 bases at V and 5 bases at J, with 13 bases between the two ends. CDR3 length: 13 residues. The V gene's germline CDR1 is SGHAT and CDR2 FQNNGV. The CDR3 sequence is CASTAGGGDTQYF. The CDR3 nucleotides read TGTGCCAGCACGGCCGGGGGCGGAGATACGCAGTATTTT.

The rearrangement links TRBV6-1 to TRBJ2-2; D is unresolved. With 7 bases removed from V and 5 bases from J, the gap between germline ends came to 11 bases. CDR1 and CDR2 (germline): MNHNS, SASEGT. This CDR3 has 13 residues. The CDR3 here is CASKPLVTGELFF. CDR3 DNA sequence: TGTGCCAGCAAGCCCCTAGTTACCGGGGAGCTGTTTTTT.